Each of the 17 T cell receptor beta chains below was sequenced from the same sample in a study of blood T cell repertoires in COVID-19. Generated by immunoSEQ multiplex PCR, the TCRdb table keeps only in-frame clones and is missing some. In the table there are about 140,000 clones, over 85% of which are singletons. The sequencing sample was made of peripheral blood. Receptor source: a human donor in a cohort sampled during active COVID-19.

The chain combines TRBV24-1 with TRBJ2-3, with 9 bases lining up with TRBD2. V shed 6 bases, J shed 5 bases, and the junction held 5 bases outside the gene matches. This CDR3 contains 14 residues. Germline CDR1 reads KGHDR; CDR2 reads SFDVKD. The CDR3 protein is CATSPGLAIDTQYF. The CDR3 coding sequence is TGTGCCACCAGTCCGGGACTAGCAATAGATACGCAGTATTTT.

This chain links TRBV19 with TRBJ2-3; maybe TRBD1 (7 bases). V lost 3 bases and J 1 base, leaving 17 bases between the germline ends. CDR1 is LNHDA, CDR2 SQIVND, per germline (reference sequence). This CDR3 contains 17 residues. This chain's CDR3 is CASSMPRGGGGTDTQYF. The CDR3 DNA reads as TGTGCCAGTAGTATGCCCAGAGGGGGCGGGGGCACAGATACGCAGTATTTT.

The V and J genes are TRBV6-5 and TRBJ2-5, with 9 bases that match TRBD1. V was pared by 8 bases and J by 4 bases, with 2 bases of the junction left unmatched. CDR1 is MNHEY and CDR2 is SVGAGI in the germline V gene. The CDR3 length is 12 residues. CDR3 sequence (DNA): TGTGCCAGCGGGACAGGGACAGAGACCCAGTACTTC. Amino acids: CASGTGTETQYF.

The V and J genes are TRBV6-2 or TRBV6-3 and TRBJ1-5; tentatively, D is TRBD1 (5 bases). Germline V gene sequence: CDR1 MNHEY, CDR2 SVGEGT. V shed 2 bases and J shed 2 bases, with 13 bases lying between them. The CDR3 has 16 residues. The DNA of the CDR3 is TGTGCCAGCAGTTACCTACTCGCGGGGGGCAATCAGCCCCAGCATTTT. Protein product: CASSYLLAGGNQPQHF.

V is TRBV4-2 and J is TRBJ2-1, with 8 bases matching TRBD2. This CDR3 is built from 13 residues. Germline CDR1 is LGHNA and CDR2 is YNFKEQ. Trimming cost V 3 bases and J 6 bases; bases outside gene matches: 1. CDR3 protein: CASSHGGGNEQFF. DNA for the CDR3: TGTGCCAGCAGCCACGGGGGGGGCAATGAGCAGTTCTTC.

The chain links TRBV6-2 or TRBV6-3 to TRBJ2-3; D remains ambiguous. Germline V gene lookup returns CDR1 MNHEY and CDR2 SVGEGT. The CDR3 runs to 12 residues. The V gene lost 8 bases and the J gene lost 2 bases, with 8 bases spanning the gap. CDR3 nucleotide sequence: TGTGCCAGCGGTTCCGTCACAGATACGCAGTATTTT. Amino acids: CASGSVTDTQYF.

CDR3 sequence (DNA): TGTGCCAGCGGACAGGGGTCCGAGACCCAGTACTTC. It specifies CASGQGSETQYF. V usage is TRBV2 and J usage is TRBJ2-5; 9 bases fit TRBD1. The CDR3 is made up of 12 amino acids. Germline lookup yields CDR1 SNHLY and CDR2 FYNNEI. V lost 8 bases, J lost 5 bases, and 3 bases stayed unmatched. Full variable domain (rest looked up from reference TRBV2 and TRBJ2-5): EPEVTQTPSHQVTQMGQEVILRCVPISNHLYFYWYRQILGQKVEFLVSFYNNEISEKSEIFDDQFSVERPDGSNFTLKIRSTKLEDSAMYFCASGQGSETQYFGPGTRLLVL.

This chain connects TRBV29-1 to TRBJ2-1, with 9 bases aligning to TRBD2. The CDR3 totals 17 residues. The junction had 16 bases not matched to a gene; V was cut back by 1 base and J by 9 bases. From germline, CDR1 is SQVTM and CDR2 ANQGSEA. CDR3 nucleotides: TGCAGCGTTGAAGGAGTAGCGGGAGACAATGTAGGTAGTGAGCAGTTCTTC. Amino acids: CSVEGVAGDNVGSEQFF.

CDR3 sequence reads: CASSYGTTYEQYF. The CDR3 nucleotides are TGCGCCAGCAGCTATGGGACAACCTACGAGCAGTACTTC. This chain joins TRBV5-1 and TRBJ2-7; TRBD1 is a possible D gene (6 bases). CDR3 length: 13 amino acids. The germline V and J ends were trimmed by 3 bases and 2 bases, with 9 bases remaining between them. Germline V gene sequence: CDR1 SGHRS, CDR2 YFSETQ.

This clone has more than one count but fewer than ten. The V and J genes are TRBV10-3 and TRBJ2-3; unclear D gene. The CDR3 totals 14 residues. V was cut by 3 bases and J by 1 base, with 8 bases left in between. Germline V gene sequence: CDR1 ENHRY, CDR2 SYGVKD. The CDR3: CAISDSRGTDTQYF. The CDR3, as DNA: TGTGCCATCAGTGATTCACGGGGCACAGATACGCAGTATTTT.

In its sample, this clone was seen once. This chain connects TRBV2 to TRBJ2-3; 7 nucleotides align to TRBD1. The junction had 7 bases not matched to a gene; V was cut back by 8 bases and J by 2 bases. Germline values: CDR1 SNHLY, CDR2 FYNNEI. The CDR3 spans 14 residues. The CDR3 here is CASGDRANTDTQYF. DNA for the CDR3: TGTGCCAGCGGAGACAGGGCGAACACAGATACGCAGTATTTT.

CDR3 sequence: CASSYSGASSGNTIYF. DNA for the CDR3: TGTGCCAGCAGTTACTCCGGTGCTTCCTCTGGAAACACCATATATTTT. V is TRBV6-5 and J is TRBJ1-3; D not resolved. Germline V CDR1 and CDR2: MNHEY, SVGAGI. The CDR3 has 16 residues. The V end was cut by 0 bases, the J end by 0 bases, with 9 bases between.

The chain is built from TRBV6-5 and TRBJ2-2, with 9 bases lining up with TRBD1. Germline assignment: CDR1 MNHEY and CDR2 SVGAGI. The CDR3 totals 15 residues. The V gene end was trimmed by 4 bases and the J gene end by 5 bases; junction bases not matched to a gene: 5. CDR3 residues: CASSSPGQGTGELFF. DNA for the CDR3: TGTGCCAGCAGTTCTCCGGGACAGGGAACCGGGGAGCTGTTTTTT.

The chain couples TRBV5-1 to TRBJ2-7; tentatively, D is TRBD1 (5 bases). The ends were cut back, 3 bases at V and 4 bases at J, with 8 bases in the middle. The CDR3 runs to 12 residues. Germline V gene sequence: CDR1 SGHRS, CDR2 YFSETQ. For the CDR3, the DNA is TGCGCCAGCAGCTCGGACACTTACGAGCAGTACTTC. It translates to CASSSDTYEQYF.

V gene TRBV7-9 combines with J gene TRBJ2-3; 8 bases align to TRBD2. V dropped 7 bases and J dropped 7; count of bases not matched to a gene: 19. Per germline, CDR1 SEHNR and CDR2 FQNEAQ (reference sequence). CDR3 length equals 17 residues. The CDR3 coding sequence is TGTGCCAGCACCACCCCCGGGGGGGCATCCCTCCAGAATACGCAGTATTTT. Translating gives CASTTPGGASLQNTQYF. Full variable domain (outside the CDR3, taken from reference TRBV7-9 and TRBJ2-3): DTGVSQNPRHKITKRGQNVTFRCDPISEHNRLYWYRQTLGQGPEFLTYFQNEAQLEKSRLLSDRFSAERPKGSFSTLEIQRTEQGDSAMYLCASTTPGGASLQNTQYFGPGTRLTVL.

The rearrangement links TRBV5-4 to TRBJ2-7; 9 bases align to TRBD1. V lost 0 bases and J lost 3; bases outside the gene matches: 4. Per germline, CDR1 SGHNT and CDR2 YYREEE (reference sequence). The CDR3 loop spans 15 amino acids. CDR3 coding DNA: TGTGCCAGCAGCTTGGGGAGGACAGGGGTCTACGAGCAGTACTTC. Its translation is CASSLGRTGVYEQYF.

The V gene is TRBV7-2, the J gene TRBJ2-7; maybe TRBD1 (6 bases). V dropped 1 base and J dropped 4 bases, with 11 bases sitting between them. The CDR3 sequence is 14 residues long. CDR1 is SGHTA and CDR2 is FQGNSA in the germline V gene. The CDR3 here is CASSLDPGVYEQYF. The CDR3 DNA reads TGTGCCAGCAGCTTAGATCCAGGGGTATACGAGCAGTACTTC.